Below, 9 T cell receptor beta chains from the same sample are listed, as sequenced in a study of blood T cell repertoires in COVID-19. TCRdb's copy holds only in-frame clones and misses some; the assay was immunoSEQ multiplex PCR. The table includes more than 250,000 clones, 82% detected once. The specimen was PBMCs or T cells enriched from blood (not recorded which). The receptors come from a man in his forties who had been exposed to COVID-19.

This clone was counted between two and nine times. The chain recombines TRBV12-3 or TRBV12-4 with TRBJ2-7, with D possibly matching TRBD2 (5 bases). Between the trimmed V and J ends, which lost 2 bases and 6 bases, there was a span of 11 bases. The CDR3 runs 13 residues. The CDR3 spells CASSLSGGSEQYF. CDR3 nucleotide sequence: TGTGCCAGCAGTTTATCCGGTGGGAGCGAGCAGTACTTC.

The chain combines TRBV9 with TRBJ2-1; 13 bases are shared with TRBD2. CDR3 length equals 17 residues. After removal of 4 bases from V and 10 bases from J, the junction contained 14 bases not matched to a gene. Germline V gene sequence: CDR1 SGDLS, CDR2 YYNGEE. The CDR3 DNA reads as TGTGCCAGCAGCCCGGGGACTAGCGGGAACCTCCGAGGGGAGCAGTTCTTC. It codes for CASSPGTSGNLRGEQFF.

The chain recombines TRBV5-1 with TRBJ1-4; no clear D. The CDR3 spans 16 residues. Between the trimmed V and J ends, which lost 0 bases and 8 bases, there was a span of 17 bases. Germline V gives CDR1 SGHRS, CDR2 YFSETQ. CDR3 DNA sequence: TGCGCCAGCAGCTTGGCCCTCCCGGTTTACGAGGAAAAACTGTTTTTT. Encoded protein: CASSLALPVYEEKLFF.

The chain joins TRBV24-1 to TRBJ2-5; TRBD1 might be the D (6 bases). Deletions cut 4 bases from V and 4 bases from J, with 15 bases between. Germline loops: CDR1 KGHDR, CDR2 SFDVKD. CDR3 length equals 15 residues. Here the CDR3 DNA reads TGTGCCACCAGTGACCCCTCAGGGGTGTCAGAGACCCAGTACTTC. Amino acid sequence: CATSDPSGVSETQYF.

The chain has TRBV7-9 and TRBJ1-1; D not resolved. Germline V lookup: CDR1 SEHNR, CDR2 FQNEAQ (reference sequence). The CDR3 covers 13 residues. The V and J ends lost 1 base and 6 bases respectively, with 9 bases between them. In nucleotides, the CDR3 is TGTGCCAGCAGCTTAGGGCTGCCCCCTGAAGCTTTCTTT. As protein: CASSLGLPPEAFF.

V usage is TRBV7-9 and J usage is TRBJ1-3; 12 nucleotides agree with TRBD1. CDR1 is SEHNR and CDR2 is FQNEAQ in the germline V gene (reference sequence). The length of the CDR3 is 17 residues. With V trimmed by 1 base and J by 4 bases, 5 bases remained unmatched. The CDR3: CASSLVGTGGTGNTIYF. The CDR3 nucleotides are TGTGCCAGCAGCTTAGTTGGGACAGGGGGCACAGGAAACACCATATATTTT.

This chain links TRBV15 with TRBJ2-7, with 8 bases that match TRBD2. There are 14 residues in the CDR3. Germline CDR1 and CDR2: LNHNV and YYDKDF (reference sequence). The V segment lost 8 bases and the J segment 2 bases; nucleotides outside the gene matches: 8. The CDR3 region has the DNA TGTGCCACCCGAACGAGGCGGGGGGCCTACGAGCAGTACTTC. It translates to CATRTRRGAYEQYF.

This clone was picked up one time. The rearrangement uses TRBV10-3 and TRBJ2-7; a possible D gene is TRBD2 (5 bases). CDR1 ENHRY and CDR2 SYGVKD come from the germline V gene. The V end lost 6 bases, the J end lost 2 bases, and 14 bases lay between the germline ends. This CDR3 contains 14 residues. The CDR3 DNA follows: TGTGCCATCAGGTTAAAAAGCGGCCCCTACGAGCAGTACTTC. As protein: CAIRLKSGPYEQYF.

This rearrangement joins TRBV19 to TRBJ1-6; 8 bases agree with TRBD1. Germline V gene sequence: CDR1 LNHDA, CDR2 SQIVND (reference sequence). The CDR3 sequence is 14 residues long. Trimming removed 6 bases from V and 9 bases from J; junction bases left unmatched: 7. CDR3 sequence (DNA): TGTGCCAGTAGGCACAGGGGGAGTACTTCACCCCTCCACTTT. Protein product: CASRHRGSTSPLHF.